This T cell receptor beta chain emerged from a study of monozygotic twins with inflammatory bowel disease (dated by TCRdb to the late 2010s). Notes on the research overall: The full study comprised some 30 monozygotic twin pairs: nine German pairs (four IBD-concordant, five IBD-discordant) and 19 IBD-discordant Danish pairs. Within discordant pairs, disease-associated traits were sought mainly by comparing IBD patients with their genetically identical healthy co-twins. Each individual had, on average, about 151 000 unique TCRalpha sequences and 181 000 unique TCRbeta sequences available for analysis.

Libraries were prepared through 5' RACE. For each TCR library, 3,500 to 4,000 ng of total RNA was used. For each sample, cDNA was synthesized in eight separate reactions using SMARTScribe reverse transcriptase. During cDNA synthesis, template switching was used to introduce unique molecular identifiers that contained a 6-nucleotide sample barcode. Amplification of TCRalpha and TCRbeta cDNA involved two nested PCRs of 16 and 9 cycles, and each PCR was followed by bead purification. Before amplification, the cDNA was both treated with uracil DNA-glycosylase and purified with the QIAquick PCR purification kit. In the second PCR, Illumina TruSeq-compatible adapters and sample-specific barcodes were added. Library quality and concentration were assessed using TapeStation and Qubit, and roughly 5.5 ng of each library was pooled. Pooled libraries were sequenced on an Illumina HiSeq2500 single-index Rapid Run with 2 x 100 bp reads and custom sequencing primers. Per the original workflow: MiGEC version 1.2.6 was used for UMI-based consensus assembly to correct PCR and sequencing errors. V(D)J alignment, clonotype assembly and CDR3 extraction were performed with MiXCR version 2.1.1. Gene usage, clonotype sharing and MAIT/NKT TCR abundance were normalised by analysing the top 1000, 10 000 and 20 000 clonotypes per sample. After downsampling to 27 000 UMIs, diversity was calculated as the inverse Simpson index using the vegan R package. Paired Mann-Whitney U tests were applied to discordant twin pairs, and Benjamini-Hochberg correction was used for multiple testing. TCRdb reprocessed the public reads and reports one entry per CDR3 protein sequence, without DNA. Clone size and V and J calls follow TCRdb, not the original study. For this sample, the table gives approximately 200,000 distinct CDR3 sequences. The top ten hold 1.5% to 2% of the sample.

The CDR3 numbers 12 residues from cysteine through phenylalanine. The record lacks a DNA sequence. Turning to this clonotype: The specificity of this receptor is unknown.

An approximately 2.5 ml peripheral blood sample was drawn into PAXgene tubes per donor and stored at -80°C. Without T cell sorting, total RNA was isolated from whole blood using the PAXgene blood miRNA kit on an automated QIAcube. Deep TCRalpha and TCRbeta repertoire profiling with unique molecular barcoding was performed on peripheral blood of monozygotic twin pairs concordant or discordant for inflammatory bowel disease. For every twin pair, smoking habits were documented, and each individual was categorised as a current, former or never smoker. Broader findings and caveats from the paper: The results gave no support for a single strong signal or clonotype linked to IBD. IBD patients shared fewer clonotypes with other individuals than healthy twins did, most markedly in patients showing signs of disease activity. Repertoire similarity did not differ between concordant and discordant twins, possibly due to limited statistical power. IBD patients had lower TCRbeta repertoire diversity, measured by the inverse Simpson index, than their healthy co-twins. The analysis was unable to tell apart different T cell subtypes. Because patients received different immunosuppressive treatments, the repertoires may have picked up extra background noise and variability between individuals.

Source material: blood. This clonotype was sampled from a human donor with ulcerative colitis or Crohn's disease, or a healthy co-twin of an affected twin (not recorded which). Recombination joined TRBV12-3 or TRBV12-4 with TRBJ1-2; TCRdb picks TRBD1, but there is no DNA to check that call. The CDR3 here reads CASSRTVYGYTF.